This T cell receptor (beta chain) was identified in a study of T cell responses to AZD1222 COVID-19 vaccine. General study findings and limits: Following two doses of AZD1222, Spike-specific TCR breadth and depth rose. Clonal diversity was possibly underestimated; the donors were predominantly white British and more often female. Among vaccine-associated CD4 TCRs, coverage spanned spike, with dominance at 160-218 and 743-854. Close to half of spike-specific TCRs reportedly recognize unmutated variant regions.

Sequenced by immunoSEQ multiplex PCR; TCRdb stores in-frame clones only, minus some. This repertoire shows tens of thousands of clones, around 90% found once; its top ten account for around 5%. Remarks on this clone: Its antigen is not known.

V trimming: 5 bases; J trimming: 2 bases; junction bases outside the gene matches: 9. The CDR3 runs to 15 residues. Germline lookup yields CDR1 MNHEY and CDR2 SVGEGT. This sequence originates from an adult in good health. The input for sequencing was peripheral blood, taken on day 0 of MenACWY control vaccination. The rearrangement joins TRBV6-2 or TRBV6-3 to TRBJ2-7; 7 positions match TRBD1. The CDR3 loop reads CASSQEDRRPYEQYF. CDR3 nucleotide sequence: TGTGCCAGCAGTCAAGAGGACAGGCGACCCTACGAGCAGTACTTC.